The sequence of this T cell receptor (beta chain) was determined in a study of vaccination and CD4 T cells after COVID-19. For the study at large: Overlapping spike peptides of SARS-CoV-2, HCoV-NL63, HCoV-OC43 and HCoV-229E stimulated the cells.

At the Johns Hopkins FTIC core, DNA taken from cultured CD4+ T cells was sequenced by way of the Oncomine TCR Beta short-read assay. Scientists extracted genomic DNA from CD4+ T cells grown in culture. TCRdb re-called the PCR reads through MiXCR, storing one row per CDR3 protein. The data show 20,000 to 30,000 distinct CDR3 sequences, around 64% seen once. Treatment: approximately nine-day PBMC culture with coronavirus spike peptide pools or control peptides (ViraFEST assay). The CDR3 runs 17 residues. The V gene's germline CDR1 is WSHSY and CDR2 SAAADI. The trim removed 6 bases at V and 6 bases at J, leaving 20 bases unmatched. This clonotype was recorded a few times. The antigen is unknown.

Sequencing used CD4+ T cells from blood, cultured in vitro, obtained after SARS-CoV-2 vaccination. The chain combines TRBV10-2 with TRBJ2-7, with 7 bases fitting TRBD1. This sequence originates from a human donor who received a COVID-19 vaccine. The CDR3 coding sequence is TGCGCCAGCAGGAGGGAAACCGGGACAGCACTTCAAGGCGAGCAGTACTTC. It encodes CASRRETGTALQGEQYF.